Below, 15 T cell receptor beta chains from the same sample are listed, as sequenced in a study of T cells in Graves' hyperthyroidism and ophthalmopathy. RNA transcripts provided the source from which TCR beta CDR3 regions were amplified. HTBI primers were the set used in a first-round RT-PCR of the TCR CDR3. A single record per CDR3 protein comes from TCRdb applying MiXCR to the multiplex PCR reads. Seen here are roughly 740,000 distinct CDR3 sequences, 15% to 20% observed once, and the top ten hold 8.4%. What was sequenced was blood. Receptors were obtained from a man in his late teens or twenties with Graves' hyperthyroidism.

This clonotype was detected a few times. The genes are TRBV3-1 and TRBJ2-5; D possibly uses TRBD1 or TRBD2 (6 bases each). The V and J ends lost 3 bases and 2 bases respectively, with 13 bases between them. The CDR3 sequence is 15 residues long. Germline CDR1 and CDR2: LGHDT and YNNKEL (reference sequence). The CDR3 DNA follows: TGTGCCAGCAGCCACAGCGGAGGGGGTCAAGAGACCCAGTACTTC. It is translated as CASSHSGGGQETQYF.

This clonotype appeared a few times. The chain employs TRBV3-1 and TRBJ2-3; the match to TRBD2 covers 12 bases. V trimming: 3 bases; J trimming: 7 bases; junction bases outside the gene matches: 2. Germline V CDR1 and CDR2: LGHDT, YNNKEL (reference sequence). This CDR3 is built from 14 residues. Here the CDR3 DNA reads TGTGCCAGCAGCCAGACTAGCGGGAGTTATACGCAGTATTTT. Protein sequence: CASSQTSGSYTQYF.

V is TRBV20-1 and J is TRBJ1-2; D is uncertain. The CDR3 totals 13 residues. Germline CDR1 DFQATT, CDR2 SNEGSKA (reference sequence). Trimming left V 6 bases short and J 6 bases short, with 17 bases between. The CDR3 region has the DNA TGCAGTGCCGCTGTAGATGGGTGGGATGGCTACACCTTC. Translated, it gives CSAAVDGWDGYTF.

This chain joins TRBV20-1 and TRBJ2-1, with 14 positions matching TRBD2. From germline, CDR1 is DFQATT and CDR2 SNEGSKA (reference sequence). This CDR3 is 19 amino acids long. The trim removed 2 bases at V and 7 bases at J, leaving 16 bases unmatched. In DNA, the CDR3 is TGCAGTGCTAGACCATTGGAGGCGACTAGCGGGAGGGCGGGTAATGAGCAGTTCTTC. Translating it yields CSARPLEATSGRAGNEQFF.

V gene TRBV7-3 combines with J gene TRBJ2-1, with D unclear. Germline lookup yields CDR1 SGHTA and CDR2 FQGTGA. The CDR3 contains 16 residues. V lost 1 base and J 7 bases, leaving 17 bases between the germline ends. CDR3 sequence: CASSLIGSVEGNEQFF. CDR3 DNA sequence: TGTGCCAGCAGCTTAATTGGAAGCGTCGAAGGGAATGAGCAGTTCTTC. Variable domain in full (rest from reference TRBV7-3 and TRBJ2-1): GAGVSQTPSNKVTEKGKYVELRCDPISGHTALYWYRQSLGQGPEFLIYFQGTGAADDSGLPNDRFFAVRPEGSVSTLKIQRTERGDSAVYLCASSLIGSVEGNEQFFGPGTRLTVL.

This clonotype came up many times. The chain couples TRBV12-3 or TRBV12-4 to TRBJ1-1; the D is unclear. V lost 3 bases to trimming and J lost 6 bases, with 5 bases between them. There are 11 residues in the CDR3. The CDR3 DNA is TGTGCCAGCAGTTTTGGGGCTGAAGCTTTCTTT. This codes for CASSFGAEAFF.

This clonotype was counted a single time. This chain links TRBV9 with TRBJ2-7, with TRBD2 matching 16 bases. The ends lost 3 bases at V and 6 bases at J; junction bases unmatched: 15. CDR3 length: 19 residues. Germline values: CDR1 SGDLS, CDR2 YYNGEE. CDR3 protein: CASSAGTGGLAGGPREQYF. The CDR3 region has the DNA TGTGCCAGCAGCGCAGGGACAGGGGGACTAGCGGGAGGGCCGCGCGAGCAGTACTTC.

The CDR3 DNA reads TGTGCCAGCAGTTACGGGCAGGGGGCTGGGGAGACCCAGTACTTC. The encoded protein is CASSYGQGAGETQYF. The V gene is TRBV6-2 or TRBV6-3, the J gene TRBJ2-5; 8 positions agree with TRBD1. The CDR3 extends over 15 amino acids. Germline V CDR1 and CDR2: MNHEY, SVGEGT. The ends lost 2 bases at V and 5 bases at J; junction bases unmatched: 7.

The rearrangement links TRBV7-2 to TRBJ2-7; 7 positions agree with TRBD2. The junction had 15 bases not matched to a gene; V was cut back by 5 bases and J by 5 bases. The V gene's germline CDR1 is SGHTA and CDR2 FQGNSA. This CDR3 is built from 16 residues. In nucleotides, the CDR3 is TGTGCCAGCAGCCTAAGAAGGGACTACCCAAGCCACGAGCAGTACTTC. Its translation: CASSLRRDYPSHEQYF.

This clonotype was counted at least ten times. This chain connects TRBV28 to TRBJ2-1, with 10 bases that match TRBD2. In germline, CDR1 is MDHEN, CDR2 SYDVKM. Unmatched junction bases numbered 22, after V lost 3 bases and J lost 8 bases. The CDR3 loop spans 20 amino acids. CDR3 region: CASSFSNNYPLAGVRDEQFF. The CDR3 DNA reads TGTGCCAGCAGTTTTTCAAACAACTACCCCCTAGCGGGAGTTAGGGATGAGCAGTTCTTC.

This clonotype was detected ten times or more. The chain carries TRBV28 and TRBJ2-5; the D gene is possibly TRBD2 (7 bases). The V end lost 4 bases, the J end lost 5 bases, and 20 bases lay between the germline ends. This CDR3 spans 16 amino acids. CDR1 is MDHEN, CDR2 SYDVKM, per germline. The CDR3 region has the DNA TGTGCCAGCAGTTCGCCGGGAGGTCTCCAGGGGGAGACCCAGTACTTC. It encodes CASSSPGGLQGETQYF.

This clonotype was counted at least ten times. This chain joins TRBV6-2 or TRBV6-3 and TRBJ2-1, with a tentative D call TRBD2 (6 bases). Per the germline V gene, CDR1 is MNHEY and CDR2 is SVGEGT. The CDR3 runs to 15 residues. Trimming cost V 6 bases and J 0 bases, with 12 bases left between them. DNA for the CDR3: TGTGCCAGCAGCCGTAGCGGCAGCTCCTACAATGAGCAGTTCTTC. Translated: CASSRSGSSYNEQFF.

This clonotype was observed many times. The rearrangement uses TRBV12-5 and TRBJ2-5, with a weak D call TRBD1 (6 bases). Germline loops: CDR1 LGHNT, CDR2 FRNRAP. Trimming cost V 6 bases and J 4 bases, with 18 bases left between them. This CDR3 is 15 amino acids long. The CDR3 region is CASGIRGPAAETQYF. CDR3 DNA sequence: TGTGCTAGTGGCATCAGGGGCCCTGCTGCAGAGACCCAGTACTTC.

V usage is TRBV7-2 and J usage is TRBJ2-7; a possible D gene is TRBD2 (6 bases). Germline V gene data show CDR1 as SGHTA and CDR2 as FQGNSA. The CDR3 length is 14 residues. Trimming left V 1 base short and J 3 bases short, with 10 bases between. The CDR3 protein is CASSLVGAGYEQYF. CDR3 in DNA: TGTGCCAGCAGCTTAGTGGGAGCGGGCTACGAGCAGTACTTC.

This clonotype was counted between two and nine times. The CDR3, as DNA: TGCAGTGCTAGATTGGGCGCAGCGACTAGCACAGATACGCAGTATTTT. Amino acids: CSARLGAATSTDTQYF. This sequence joins TRBV20-1 and TRBJ2-3, with unresolved D. CDR3 length: 16 residues. Deletions cut 2 bases from V and 0 bases from J, with 15 bases between. In germline, CDR1 is DFQATT, CDR2 SNEGSKA (reference sequence).